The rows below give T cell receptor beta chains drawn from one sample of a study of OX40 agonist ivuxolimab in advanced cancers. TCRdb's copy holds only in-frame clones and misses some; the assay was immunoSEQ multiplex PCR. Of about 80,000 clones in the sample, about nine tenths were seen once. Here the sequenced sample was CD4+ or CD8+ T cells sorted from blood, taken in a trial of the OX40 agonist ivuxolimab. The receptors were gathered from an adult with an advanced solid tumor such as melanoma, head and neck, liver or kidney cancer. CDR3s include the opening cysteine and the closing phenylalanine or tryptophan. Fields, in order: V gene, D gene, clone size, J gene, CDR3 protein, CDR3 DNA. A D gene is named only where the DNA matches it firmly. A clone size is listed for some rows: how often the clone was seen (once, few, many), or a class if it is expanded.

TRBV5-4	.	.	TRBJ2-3	CASSLGGASSTDTQYF	TGTGCCAGCAGCTTGGGGGGGGCATCAAGCACAGATACGCAGTATTTT
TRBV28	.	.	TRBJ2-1	CASSLINEQFF	TGTGCCAGCAGTTTAATCAATGAGCAGTTCTTC
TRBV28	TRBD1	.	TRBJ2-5	CASSFGQARETQYF	TGTGCCAGCAGTTTTGGACAGGCCCGGGAGACCCAGTACTTC
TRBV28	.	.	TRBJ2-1	CASSYGTHYNEQFF	TGTGCCAGCAGCTACGGGACCCACTACAATGAGCAGTTCTTC
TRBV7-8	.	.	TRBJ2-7	CASSSPYTYEQYF	TGTGCCAGCAGCTCCCCGTACACCTACGAGCAGTACTTC
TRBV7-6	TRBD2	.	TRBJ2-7	CASTPGTSGLYEQYF	TGTGCCAGCACCCCTGGGACTAGCGGGCTTTACGAGCAGTACTTC
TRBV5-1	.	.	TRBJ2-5	CASSSNSKETQYF	TGCGCCAGCAGTAGTAACAGTAAAGAGACCCAGTACTTC
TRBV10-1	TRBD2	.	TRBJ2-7	CASSESKTSGFYEQYF	TGCGCCAGCAGTGAGTCTAAGACTAGCGGATTCTACGAGCAGTACTTC
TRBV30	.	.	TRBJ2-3	CAWSEGFPPDTQYF	TGTGCCTGGAGTGAGGGGTTTCCCCCAGATACGCAGTATTTT
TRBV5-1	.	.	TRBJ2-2	CASSNDRNTGELFF	TGCGCCAGCAGCAACGACAGGAACACCGGGGAGCTGTTTTTT
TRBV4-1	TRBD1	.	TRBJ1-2	CASSQATGTGGGYTF	TGCGCCAGCAGCCAAGCCACAGGGACAGGAGGCGGCTACACCTTC
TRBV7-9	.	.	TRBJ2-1	CASSRMGEQFF	TGTGCCAGCAGCCGTATGGGTGAGCAGTTCTTC
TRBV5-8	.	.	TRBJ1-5	CASSLGQPQHF	TGTGCCAGCAGCTTAGGACAGCCCCAGCATTTT
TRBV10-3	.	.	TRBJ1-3	CAIRGGSGNTIYF	TGTGCCATCAGAGGGGGCTCTGGAAACACCATATATTTT
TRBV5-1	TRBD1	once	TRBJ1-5	CASSLEGQGNQPQHF	TGCGCCAGCAGCTTGGAGGGACAGGGGAATCAGCCCCAGCATTTT
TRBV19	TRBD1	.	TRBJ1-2	CASSGQGANYGYTF	TGTGCCAGTAGTGGACAGGGGGCTAACTATGGCTACACCTTC
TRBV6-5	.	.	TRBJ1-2	CATDKALGSYGYTF	TGTGCCACGGACAAAGCTTTGGGAAGCTATGGCTACACCTTC
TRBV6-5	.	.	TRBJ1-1	CASSYSQGREGAFF	TGTGCCAGCAGTTACTCCCAGGGGAGGGAGGGAGCTTTCTTT
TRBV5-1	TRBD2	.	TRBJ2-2	CASASGRNTGELFF	TGCGCCAGCGCTAGCGGACGGAACACCGGGGAGCTGTTTTTT
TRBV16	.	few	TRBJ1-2	CASSQGRTGYTF	TGTGCCAGCAGCCAGGGTCGGACGGGGTATACCTTC
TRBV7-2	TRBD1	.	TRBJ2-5	CASSSTTGNGDQYF	TGTGCCAGCAGCTCCACGACAGGGAATGGGGACCAGTACTTC
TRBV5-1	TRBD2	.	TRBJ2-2	CASSPRLADTGELFF	TGCGCCAGCAGCCCGAGACTAGCGGACACCGGGGAGCTGTTTTTT